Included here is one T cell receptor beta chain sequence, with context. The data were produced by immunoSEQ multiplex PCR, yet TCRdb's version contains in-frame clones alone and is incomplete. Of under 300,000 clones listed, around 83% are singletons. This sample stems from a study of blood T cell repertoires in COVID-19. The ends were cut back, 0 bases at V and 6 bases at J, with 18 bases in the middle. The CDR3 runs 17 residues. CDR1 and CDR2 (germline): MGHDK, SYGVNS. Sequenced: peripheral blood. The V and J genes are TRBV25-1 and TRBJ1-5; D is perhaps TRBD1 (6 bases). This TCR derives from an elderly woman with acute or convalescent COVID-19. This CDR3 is CASSEYIATGGLQPQHF. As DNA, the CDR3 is TGTGCCAGCAGTGAATATATCGCCACGGGGGGGCTTCAGCCCCAGCATTTT.